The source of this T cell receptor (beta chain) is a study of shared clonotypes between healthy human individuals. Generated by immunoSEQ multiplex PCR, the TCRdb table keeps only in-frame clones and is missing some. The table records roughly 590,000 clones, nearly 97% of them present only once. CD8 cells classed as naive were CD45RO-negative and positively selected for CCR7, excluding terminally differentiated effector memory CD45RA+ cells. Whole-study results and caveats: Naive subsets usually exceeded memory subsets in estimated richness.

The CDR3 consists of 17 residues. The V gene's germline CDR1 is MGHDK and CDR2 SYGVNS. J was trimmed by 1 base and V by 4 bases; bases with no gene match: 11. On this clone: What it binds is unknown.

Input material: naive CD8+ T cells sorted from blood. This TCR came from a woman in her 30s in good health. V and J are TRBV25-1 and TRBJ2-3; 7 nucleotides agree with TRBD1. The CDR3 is CASSGWDSTEGTDTQYF. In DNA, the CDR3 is TGTGCCAGCAGTGGCTGGGACAGCACCGAGGGCACAGATACGCAGTATTTT.